One TCR beta chain is described in this entry. Germline V gene data show CDR1 as MGHRA and CDR2 as YSYEKL. This CDR3 spans 15 amino acids. The V gene lost 0 bases and the J gene lost 6 bases, with 11 bases spanning the gap. The record originates from a study of blood T cell repertoires in COVID-19. Turning to the study itself: T cells, B-cell-depleted T cells, or PBMCs supplied cDNA or gDNA.

Original analysis: The assay estimated nucleated cells by amplifying reference gene primers. Sequencing used immunoSEQ multiplex PCR; TCRdb keeps in-frame clones, though not all of them. The DNA was the basis for D and trimming; V, J and clone size are from that table. In the table there are approximately 210,000 clones, roughly 94% of which are singletons. Sequencing was done on a sample of peripheral blood. The clonotype originates from a young man with acute or convalescent COVID-19. J is TRBJ2-2 and V is TRBV4-1, with D perhaps TRBD1 (6 bases). CDR3 residues: CASSQEGGAAGELFF. CDR3 DNA: TGCGCCAGCAGCCAAGAAGGGGGAGCAGCCGGGGAGCTGTTTTTT.